A single sample gave rise to the 19 T cell receptor beta chains below, sequenced in a study of T cell responses to AZD1222 COVID-19 vaccine. Sequenced by immunoSEQ multiplex PCR; TCRdb stores in-frame clones only, minus some. Altogether 130,000 to 150,000 clones are present, approximately 90% being singletons, with the ten largest covering roughly 2.8%. Sequences were derived from peripheral blood, sampled on day 0 of AZD1222 vaccination. These receptors came from an adult in good health.

The chain carries TRBV10-3 and TRBJ1-5; no definite D call. CDR3 length equals 16 residues. V gave up 3 bases and J gave up 2 bases, with 14 bases separating them. In germline, CDR1 is ENHRY, CDR2 SYGVKD. The CDR3 loop is CAISESRSRGNQPQHF. DNA of the CDR3: TGTGCCATCAGTGAATCCCGGTCGCGGGGCAATCAGCCCCAGCATTTT.

This clone was seen more than once but under ten times. This chain joins TRBV5-6 and TRBJ2-3, with 10 positions matching TRBD1. The CDR3 length is 16 residues. In germline, CDR1 is SGHDT, CDR2 YYEEEE. J lost 6 bases, V lost 2 bases, and 9 bases had no gene match. Written as DNA, the CDR3 is TGTGCCAGCAGCTTTCCCGGGACAGGGGCGGTGGATACGCAGTATTTT. Amino acid sequence: CASSFPGTGAVDTQYF.

This rearrangement joins TRBV4-3 to TRBJ1-4, with unresolved D. Trimming removed 0 bases at V and 11 bases at J, with 13 bases between. The CDR3 length is 14 residues. Germline values: CDR1 LGHNA, CDR2 YSLEER. The CDR3 DNA sequence: TGCGCCAGCAGCCAAGATATTAGCCCCCCGAAACTGTTTTTT. Translated: CASSQDISPPKLFF.

The chain carries TRBV5-3 and TRBJ2-1; D is possibly TRBD2 (6 bases). TRBV5-3 is assigned to the ORF class and has an uncertain function. This CDR3 contains 12 residues. The V end was cut by 4 bases, the J end by 10 bases, with 12 bases between. The CDR3 loop is CARSLPREEQFF. The CDR3 nucleotides read TGTGCCAGAAGCCTCCCGCGGGAAGAGCAGTTCTTC.

The V call is TRBV7-3, the J call TRBJ2-1; 10 nucleotides match TRBD2. Trimming at V came to 2 bases and at J to 6 bases, leaving 4 bases not matched to a gene. This CDR3 is built from 15 residues. The germline gives CDR1 SGHTA, CDR2 FQGTGA. In DNA, the CDR3 is TGTGCCAGCAGCTTATCCAGCGGGGGGGCCAATGAGCAGTTCTTC. Translated: CASSLSSGGANEQFF.

This sequence joins TRBV7-3 and TRBJ2-7, with 9 bases identical to TRBD2. V was pared by 6 bases and J by 2 bases, with 11 bases of the junction left unmatched. The CDR3 has 16 amino acids. Looked up from germline, CDR1 is SGHTA and CDR2 is FQGTGA. DNA of the CDR3: TGTGCCAGCAGTCCAGTGATGGGACTAGCAGCCTACGAGCAGTACTTC. Translating gives CASSPVMGLAAYEQYF.

This chain links TRBV5-1 with TRBJ1-1; no reliable D call. The V end was cut by 0 bases, the J end by 2 bases, with 5 bases between. This CDR3 region has 13 residues. Germline V lookup: CDR1 SGHRS, CDR2 YFSETQ. CDR3 sequence: CASSLEGNTEAFF. In nucleotides, the CDR3 is TGCGCCAGCAGCTTGGAGGGTAACACTGAAGCTTTCTTT.

This clone was observed a single time. The V gene is TRBV27, the J gene TRBJ1-2, with D hard to call. Trimming pared 0 bases from V and 3 bases from J, leaving 5 bases between. The CDR3 is 13 amino acids. Germline CDR1 MNHEY, CDR2 SMNVEV (reference sequence). DNA of the CDR3: TGTGCCAGCAGTTTATCCCAGTACTATGGCTACACCTTC. Its translation: CASSLSQYYGYTF.

The V gene is TRBV28, the J gene TRBJ2-7; D gene uncertain. The CDR3 is 12 amino acids. CDR1 and CDR2 (germline): MDHEN, SYDVKM. V was pared by 3 bases and J by 6 bases, with 9 bases between. CDR3: CASSLPGLEQYF. The DNA for the CDR3 is TGTGCCAGCAGTTTGCCAGGCCTCGAGCAGTACTTC.

V usage is TRBV7-8 and J usage is TRBJ1-5; the D is unclear. The V gene's germline CDR1 is SGHVS and CDR2 FQNEAQ. The CDR3 consists of 20 residues. The V end was cut by 4 bases, the J end by 1 base, with 26 bases between. In nucleotides, the CDR3 is TGTGCCAGCAGCTCCCACACCGTGGGAGGATGGGTGTTAAGCAATCAGCCCCAGCATTTT. Its translation: CASSSHTVGGWVLSNQPQHF.

The chain couples TRBV7-2 to TRBJ1-2; 8 nucleotides match TRBD1. The CDR3 consists of 17 residues. Germline CDR1 SGHTA, CDR2 FQGNSA. V lost 2 bases, J lost 5 bases, and 13 bases stayed unmatched. CDR3 DNA sequence: TGTGCCAGCAGCTTAAAAACCACCGGGACAGGTCCTTATGGCTACACCTTC. Translating gives CASSLKTTGTGPYGYTF.

The rearrangement joins TRBV6-1 to TRBJ1-5, with no clear D. The CDR3 loop spans 13 amino acids. Germline V gene sequence: CDR1 MNHNS, CDR2 SASEGT. Trimming stripped 2 bases from V and 7 bases from J, with 9 bases between. The CDR3 is CASSETAQQPQHF. The CDR3 region has the DNA TGTGCCAGCAGTGAAACAGCGCAGCAGCCCCAGCATTTT.

The rearrangement joins TRBV29-1 to TRBJ1-1; the D gene is possibly TRBD1 (6 bases). Trimming left V 4 bases short and J 9 bases short, with 15 bases between. This CDR3 contains 12 residues. Germline-derived CDR1 and CDR2 are SQVTM and ANQGSEA. In DNA, the CDR3 is TGCAGCGTTGGTGGCATGGGGGCCCAAGCTTTCTTT. It codes for CSVGGMGAQAFF.

The V gene is TRBV29-1, the J gene TRBJ1-3, with D possibly being TRBD1 (5 bases). The V gene's germline CDR1 is SQVTM and CDR2 ANQGSEA. V shed 4 bases and J shed 8 bases, with 12 bases lying between them. This CDR3 is built from 12 residues. The CDR3 coding sequence is TGCAGCGTTGCAGGGAGAGATGACACCATATATTTT. Its translation is CSVAGRDDTIYF.

This sequence joins TRBV5-1 and TRBJ1-1; no clear D. Per germline, CDR1 SGHRS and CDR2 YFSETQ. The CDR3 totals 15 residues. V was pared by 0 bases and J by 1 base, with 10 bases between. The CDR3 coding sequence is TGCGCCAGCAGCTTGGGATTTGGAGGGAACACTGAAGCTTTCTTT. Its protein product is CASSLGFGGNTEAFF.

The chain recombines TRBV30 with TRBJ2-3; 7 bases fit TRBD2. V dropped 5 bases and J dropped 7; count of bases not matched to a gene: 9. Germline V gene data show CDR1 as GTSNPN and CDR2 as SVGIG (reference sequence). CDR3 length equals 13 residues. CDR3: CAWGGGGLHTQYF. DNA of the CDR3: TGTGCCTGGGGCGGGGGAGGGTTGCATACGCAGTATTTT.

The gene calls are TRBV5-4 and TRBJ1-4, with D hard to call. The germline V and J ends were trimmed by 0 bases and 7 bases, with 4 bases remaining between them. CDR1 is SGHNT, CDR2 YYREEE, per germline (reference sequence). The CDR3 length is 12 residues. The CDR3 is CASSLGGEKLFF. In nucleotides, the CDR3 is TGTGCCAGCAGCTTGGGGGGTGAAAAACTGTTTTTT.

This chain joins TRBV5-1 and TRBJ1-1; D not certain. The CDR3 runs to 13 residues. Trimming stripped 5 bases from V and 1 base from J, with 9 bases between. The germline V gene encodes CDR1 SGHRS and CDR2 YFSETQ. CDR3 nucleotide sequence: TGCGCCAGCAGTTCCGGTCGGAACACTGAAGCTTTCTTT. Protein sequence: CASSSGRNTEAFF.

This chain connects TRBV2 to TRBJ1-1; D is undetermined. Trimming pared 7 bases from V and 0 bases from J, leaving 9 bases between. CDR1 and CDR2 (germline): SNHLY, FYNNEI. The CDR3 sequence is 13 residues long. CDR3: CASTGKLNTEAFF. For the CDR3, the DNA is TGTGCCAGCACGGGGAAACTGAACACTGAAGCTTTCTTT.